Listed below are T cell receptor beta chains from one sample, sequenced in a study of neurological immune-mediated disorders. TCRdb recomputed calls from the 5' RACE reads with MiXCR, one row per CDR3 protein. The data contain some 77,000 distinct CDR3 sequences, approximately 13% of them singletons. Source material: PBMCs. These receptors were collected from a female donor with HTLV-1-associated myelopathy (HAM/TSP). Each CDR3 is given with its conserved first and last residue. The order of the fields is V gene, CDR3 length, J gene, clone size, D gene, CDR3 DNA, CDR3 protein. A D gene is named only where the DNA matches it firmly. Clone size is shown for a subset of rows, as once, few, many or a class of expanded clone.

>TRBV20-1|14|TRBJ2-1|many|TRBD2
TGCAGTGCACAGCGGGGGGGCTCCTACAATGAGCAGTTCTTC
CSAQRGGSYNEQFF
>TRBV27|14|TRBJ1-2|many|-
TGTGCCAGCAGTTTAGGAGCAGGAAGCTATGGCTACACCTTC
CASSLGAGSYGYTF
>TRBV20-1|14|TRBJ2-1|many|TRBD1
TGCAGTGCTAGGTCGGGACAGGGGCCCAATGAGCAGTTCTTC
CSARSGQGPNEQFF
>TRBV24-1|14|TRBJ2-7|many|TRBD2
TGTGCCACCAGTGACCCGGGAGGCCCCAACGAGCAGTACTTC
CATSDPGGPNEQYF
>TRBV5-1|14|TRBJ2-7|many|TRBD1
TGCGCCAGCAACTCAGGACAGGGGGCATACGAGCAGTACTTC
CASNSGQGAYEQYF
>TRBV5-1|16|TRBJ2-7|many|-
TGCGCCAGCAGCTTGGCCAGCGAGGTCAGGCCTGGCGAGCAGTACTTC
CASSLASEVRPGEQYF
>TRBV11-2|17|TRBJ2-1|many|-
TGTGCCAGCAGCTACCCGGGGGCACTCATCTCCTACAATGAGCAGTTCTTC
CASSYPGALISYNEQFF
>TRBV20-1|15|TRBJ1-5|-|TRBD1
TGCGGTACTGGAAGTAATAACAGGGGGAATCAGCCCCAGCATTTT
CGTGSNNRGNQPQHF
>TRBV5-1|16|TRBJ2-7|many|TRBD2
TGCGCCAGCAGGGGTAGCGGGGGGAATCATTCCTACGAGCAGTACTTC
CASRGSGGNHSYEQYF
>TRBV5-1|12|TRBJ1-2|many|-
TGCGCCAGCAGCGTTGACAGCTTTGGCTACACCTTC
CASSVDSFGYTF
>TRBV15|15|TRBJ2-5|many|-
TGTGCTACCAGCAGAGATCGGGGTCGCCAAGAGACCCAGTACTTC
CATSRDRGRQETQYF
>TRBV6-4|17|TRBJ2-2|many|TRBD2
TGTGCCAGCAGTGACGCCTCCGGGACTAGCGACACCGGGGAGCTGTTTTTT
CASSDASGTSDTGELFF
>TRBV18|13|TRBJ2-3|few|-
TGTGCCAGCTCACCACCCGGGCTGTTGTCGGTGTATTTT
CASSPPGLLSVYF
>TRBV15|16|TRBJ2-5|many|TRBD1
TGTGCTACCAGCCTTCAGGGGGCCATGACCCGAGAGACCCAGTACTTC
CATSLQGAMTRETQYF
>TRBV6-4|13|TRBJ1-1|many|-
TGTGCCAGCAGTGACCGAGGACTGCTTGTCCCGAATTTT
CASSDRGLLVPNF
>TRBV20-1|13|TRBJ1-5|many|-
TGCAGTGCTAGGCTCGGGGGGAGGCAGCCCCAGCATTTT
CSARLGGRQPQHF
>TRBV7-9|14|TRBJ2-3|many|-
TGTGCCAGCAGCTTACAGGGTAGCACAGATACGCAGTATTTT
CASSLQGSTDTQYF
>TRBV25-1|14|TRBJ2-1|many|-
TGTGCCAGCAAGGGAGAGAGCTCCTACAATGAGCAGTTCTTC
CASKGESSYNEQFF
>TRBV20-1|15|TRBJ2-7|many|-
TGCAGTGCTAGTATTCGGGCAAGATGGATCTACGAGCAGTACTTC
CSASIRARWIYEQYF
>TRBV7-3|14|TRBJ2-3|-|TRBD2
TGTGCCAGCAGCGGAGCGGGGGGTATGGATACGCAGTATTTT
CASSGAGGMDTQYF
>TRBV4-1|15|TRBJ1-1|many|-
TGCGCCAGCAGCCAAGATTGGGGGAGGAACACTGAAGCTTTCTTT
CASSQDWGRNTEAFF
>TRBV6-5|20|TRBJ2-7|many|TRBD2
TGTGCCAGCAGTTTTTACTCACCCTTTAATCTAGCGGGCCCCGGGGACGAGCAGTACTTC
CASSFYSPFNLAGPGDEQYF
>TRBV15|15|TRBJ2-1|many|-
TGTGCTACCAGCAGAGATCTAGGACAGATCAGTGAGCAGTTCTTC
CATSRDLGQISEQFF
>TRBV6-5|12|TRBJ2-3|many|-
TGTGCCAGCAGGGGAAGCACAGATACGCAGTATTTT
CASRGSTDTQYF
>TRBV5-1|12|TRBJ1-2|many|-
TGCGCCAGCAGCTTGGATGCGAGTGGCTACACCTTC
CASSLDASGYTF
>TRBV12-3/TRBV12-4|15|TRBJ2-7|few|TRBD2
TGTGCCAGCAGGCCTAGCGGGGGGATATACTACGAGCAGTACTTC
CASRPSGGIYYEQYF
>TRBV20-1|11|TRBJ2-1|many|-
TGCAGTGTATTTGACTGGAATGAGCAGTTCTTC
CSVFDWNEQFF
>TRBV10-3|13|TRBJ1-5|many|TRBD1
TGTGCCATCAGTGCTATAGGGGGCCAGCCCCAGCATTTT
CAISAIGGQPQHF
>TRBV28|16|TRBJ2-3|medium-sized|-
TGTGCCAGCAGTCCCCCCCTATTAAGCAGCACAGATACGCAGTATTTT
CASSPPLLSSTDTQYF
>TRBV9|14|TRBJ2-5|-|-
TGTGCTAGCAGCGTAGATGGCGGGGAAGAGACCCAGTACTTC
CASSVDGGEETQYF
>TRBV7-2|15|TRBJ2-1|-|TRBD2
TGTGCCAGCAGCGCAATAGCGGGGGCGGGTAATGAGCAGTTCTTC
CASSAIAGAGNEQFF
>TRBV29-1|13|TRBJ1-2|many|-
TGCAGCGACACGGGACACTTTAACTATGGCTACACCTTC
CSDTGHFNYGYTF
>TRBV5-6|12|TRBJ1-5|many|-
TGTGCCAGCCAAGCCTGGGATCAGCCCCAGCATTTT
CASQAWDQPQHF
>TRBV3-1|16|TRBJ2-2|many|TRBD2
TGTGCCAGCAGCCAGCGGGGGGGCCTTAAGATCGGGGAGCTGTTTTTT
CASSQRGGLKIGELFF
>TRBV15|15|TRBJ2-7|-|TRBD1
TGTGCCACCAGCAGAGGTGTCCAGGGGGCTTACGAGCAGTACTTC
CATSRGVQGAYEQYF
>TRBV20-1|14|TRBJ1-2|many|-
TGCAGTGCTAGAGATGAGGGAGGCGACTATGGCTACACCTTC
CSARDEGGDYGYTF
>TRBV5-5|16|TRBJ2-3|-|-
TGTGCCAGCAGCTTCGTGGGGACAAGCAGCACAGATACGCAGTATTTT
CASSFVGTSSTDTQYF
>TRBV20-1|14|TRBJ1-1|many|-
TGCAGTGCTAGAAACCCGGAAAGGAACACTGAAGCTTTCTTT
CSARNPERNTEAFF
>TRBV24-1|14|TRBJ2-1|many|-
TGTGCCACCAGTGACATCCTCGGGGCCAATGAGCAGTTCTTC
CATSDILGANEQFF
>TRBV6-1|17|TRBJ1-2|-|TRBD1
TGTGCCAGCAGTGAAGAAGAGAACAGGGGATTGGGCTATGGCTACACCTTC
CASSEEENRGLGYGYTF
>TRBV28|14|TRBJ2-3|many|-
TGTGCCAGCAGTTTATACTCTAGCACAGATACGCAGTATTTT
CASSLYSSTDTQYF
>TRBV15|16|TRBJ2-7|many|TRBD1
TGTGCTACCAGCAGAGATTTGGGGACAGGGGCCTACGAGCAGTACTTC
CATSRDLGTGAYEQYF
>TRBV4-2|14|TRBJ2-7|many|TRBD1
TGTGCCAGCAGCCGAACAGGGGGTATATACGAGCAGTACTTC
CASSRTGGIYEQYF
>TRBV5-1|12|TRBJ1-4|many|-
TGCGCCAGCAGCTTCACTAATGAAAAACTGTTTTTT
CASSFTNEKLFF
>TRBV12-3/TRBV12-4|13|TRBJ1-2|many|-
TGTGCCAGCACTGCGGGACGCGTATATGGCTACACCTTC
CASTAGRVYGYTF
>TRBV28|15|TRBJ1-4|many|TRBD1
TGTGCCAGCAGTTTCTCCGGGACAGGGACTGAAAAACTGTTTTTT
CASSFSGTGTEKLFF
>TRBV18|13|TRBJ2-7|-|-
TGTGCCAGCTCACTCGGCCAGATCTACGAGCAGTACTTC
CASSLGQIYEQYF
>TRBV24-1|13|TRBJ2-1|many|TRBD2
TGTGCCACCAGTGATTCCACACTAGCGAGGGAGTTCTTC
CATSDSTLAREFF
>TRBV5-1|15|TRBJ2-7|many|TRBD1
TGCGCCAGCAGCGCCGGGACAGGTTGGAATTACGAGCAGTACTTC
CASSAGTGWNYEQYF
>TRBV7-9|15|TRBJ2-7|many|-
TGTGCCAGCAGCTTAGTACAGGGAGGCCCCTACGAGCAGTACTTC
CASSLVQGGPYEQYF
>TRBV28|19|TRBJ2-5|many|TRBD1
TGTGCCAGCAGTTTAGCCCCCCTTCTAACAGGGGGGTTAGGAGAGACCCAGTACTTC
CASSLAPLLTGGLGETQYF
>TRBV27|13|TRBJ2-2|-|-
TGTGCCAGCAGTTTATCGGGGTTCGGGGAGCTGTTTTTT
CASSLSGFGELFF
>TRBV7-2|14|TRBJ1-2|many|-
TGTGCCAGCAGCTTAGGGTGGACGGAGTATGGCTACACCTTC
CASSLGWTEYGYTF